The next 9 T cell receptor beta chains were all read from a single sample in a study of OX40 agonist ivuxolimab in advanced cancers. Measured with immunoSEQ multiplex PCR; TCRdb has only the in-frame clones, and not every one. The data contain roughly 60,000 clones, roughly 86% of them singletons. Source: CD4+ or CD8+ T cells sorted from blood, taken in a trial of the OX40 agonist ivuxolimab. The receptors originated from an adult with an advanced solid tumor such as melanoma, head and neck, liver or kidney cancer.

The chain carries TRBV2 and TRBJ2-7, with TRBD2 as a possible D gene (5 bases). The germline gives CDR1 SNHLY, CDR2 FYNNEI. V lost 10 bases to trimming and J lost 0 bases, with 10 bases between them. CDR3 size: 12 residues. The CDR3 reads CATARDSYEQYF. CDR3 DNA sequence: TGTGCCACCGCCCGGGACTCCTACGAGCAGTACTTC.

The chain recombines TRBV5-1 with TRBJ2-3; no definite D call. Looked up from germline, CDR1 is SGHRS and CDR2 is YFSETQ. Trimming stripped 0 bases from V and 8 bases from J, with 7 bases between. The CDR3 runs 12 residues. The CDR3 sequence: CASSLVPGTQYF. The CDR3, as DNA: TGCGCCAGCAGCTTGGTCCCAGGTACGCAGTATTTT.

CDR3 protein: CAIRKTGADSPLHF. Written as DNA, the CDR3 is TGTGCCATCAGAAAAACAGGGGCGGATTCACCCCTCCACTTT. The chain recombines TRBV10-3 with TRBJ1-6; TRBD1 matches 7 bases. Germline CDR1 is ENHRY and CDR2 is SYGVKD. This CDR3 has 14 residues. Trimming removed 6 bases from V and 8 bases from J; junction bases left unmatched: 7.

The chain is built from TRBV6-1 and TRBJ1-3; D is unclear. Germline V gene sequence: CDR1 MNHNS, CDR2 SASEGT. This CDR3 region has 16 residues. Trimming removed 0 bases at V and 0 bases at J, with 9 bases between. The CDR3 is CASSEAGIRSGNTIYF. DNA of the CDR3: TGTGCCAGCAGTGAAGCAGGGATCCGCTCTGGAAACACCATATATTTT.

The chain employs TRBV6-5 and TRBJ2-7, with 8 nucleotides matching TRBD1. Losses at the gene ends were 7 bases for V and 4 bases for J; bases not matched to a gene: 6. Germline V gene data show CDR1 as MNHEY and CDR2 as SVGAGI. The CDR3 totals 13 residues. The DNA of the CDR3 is TGTGCCAGCATAGATACAGGGGGTTACGAGCAGTACTTC. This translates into CASIDTGGYEQYF.

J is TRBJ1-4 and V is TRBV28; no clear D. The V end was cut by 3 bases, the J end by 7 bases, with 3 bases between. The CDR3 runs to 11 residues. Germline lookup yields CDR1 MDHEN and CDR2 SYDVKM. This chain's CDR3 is CASSLFEKLFF. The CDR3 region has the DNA TGTGCCAGCAGTTTGTTTGAAAAACTGTTTTTT.

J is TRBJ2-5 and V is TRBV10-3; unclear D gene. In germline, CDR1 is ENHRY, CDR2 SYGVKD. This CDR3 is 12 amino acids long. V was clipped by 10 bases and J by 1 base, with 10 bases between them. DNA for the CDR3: TGTGCCACTGGACCTTCCCAAGAGACCCAGTACTTC. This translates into CATGPSQETQYF.

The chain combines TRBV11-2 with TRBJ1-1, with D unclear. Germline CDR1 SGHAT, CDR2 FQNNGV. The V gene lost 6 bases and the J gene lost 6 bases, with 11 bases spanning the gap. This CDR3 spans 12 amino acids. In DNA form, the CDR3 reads TGTGCCAGCAGTATTGGACGGTCTGAAGCTTTCTTT. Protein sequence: CASSIGRSEAFF.

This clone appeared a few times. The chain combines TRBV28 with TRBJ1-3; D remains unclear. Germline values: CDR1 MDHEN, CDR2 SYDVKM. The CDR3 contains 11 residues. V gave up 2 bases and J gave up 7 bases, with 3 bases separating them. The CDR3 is CASSLLNTIYF. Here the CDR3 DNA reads TGTGCCAGCAGTTTACTGAACACCATATATTTT.